This TCR beta chain was found in a study of vaccination and CD4 T cells after COVID-19. The overall study: As a positive control, some control cultures were given a CEFX pool, while others were given an HIV-1 Nef pool or no peptide.

V lost 3 bases and J lost 0, with 8 bases in between. CDR1 and CDR2 (germline): DFQATT, SNEGSKA (reference sequence). The CDR3 is made up of 13 amino acids. Points on this clonotype: Its antigen is undetermined.

Treatment here: roughly ten-day PBMC culture with coronavirus spike peptide pools or control peptides (ViraFEST assay). The Oncomine TCR Beta short-read assay was applied to DNA of cultured CD4+ T cells. TCRdb re-called the PCR reads with MiXCR, one entry per CDR3 protein. Here the sample spans about 21,000 distinct CDR3 sequences, around two thirds being singletons. The V and J genes are TRBV20-1 and TRBJ2-5; weak D call: TRBD1 (5 bases). The sequencing used CD4+ T cells from blood, cultured in vitro, collected before SARS-CoV-2 vaccination. The clonotype was recovered from a human donor who received a COVID-19 vaccine. The CDR3 region is CSASDSNQETQYF. The CDR3 nucleotides read TGCAGTGCTAGCGACAGCAACCAAGAGACCCAGTACTTC.